The table lists the clone carrying this T cell receptor beta chain with a few counts. As yet, its antigen is unknown. This sample stems from a study of response to subunit inactivated influenza vaccine. General observations from the study: That few new T cells are recruited by each seasonal influenza vaccination was the authors' suggestion.

After removal of 3 bases from V and 1 base from J, the junction contained 6 bases not matched to a gene. The germline V gene has CDR1 ENHRY and CDR2 SYGVKD. The length of the CDR3 is 17 residues. Each CDR3 protein is one row after TCRdb ran MiXCR on the RT-PCR reads. The table includes about 780,000 distinct CDR3 sequences, approximately 18% detected once. V and J are TRBV10-3 and TRBJ2-2; 9 nucleotides line up with TRBD2. This receptor was obtained from a man over 45 who received an inactivated influenza vaccine. This sample comprised PBMCs from blood, obtained 4 to 6 days after vaccination. CDR3 nucleotides: TGTGCCATCAGTGATCGGCTAGCGGGAATGAACACCGGGGAGCTGTTTTTT. This gives the protein CAISDRLAGMNTGELFF.